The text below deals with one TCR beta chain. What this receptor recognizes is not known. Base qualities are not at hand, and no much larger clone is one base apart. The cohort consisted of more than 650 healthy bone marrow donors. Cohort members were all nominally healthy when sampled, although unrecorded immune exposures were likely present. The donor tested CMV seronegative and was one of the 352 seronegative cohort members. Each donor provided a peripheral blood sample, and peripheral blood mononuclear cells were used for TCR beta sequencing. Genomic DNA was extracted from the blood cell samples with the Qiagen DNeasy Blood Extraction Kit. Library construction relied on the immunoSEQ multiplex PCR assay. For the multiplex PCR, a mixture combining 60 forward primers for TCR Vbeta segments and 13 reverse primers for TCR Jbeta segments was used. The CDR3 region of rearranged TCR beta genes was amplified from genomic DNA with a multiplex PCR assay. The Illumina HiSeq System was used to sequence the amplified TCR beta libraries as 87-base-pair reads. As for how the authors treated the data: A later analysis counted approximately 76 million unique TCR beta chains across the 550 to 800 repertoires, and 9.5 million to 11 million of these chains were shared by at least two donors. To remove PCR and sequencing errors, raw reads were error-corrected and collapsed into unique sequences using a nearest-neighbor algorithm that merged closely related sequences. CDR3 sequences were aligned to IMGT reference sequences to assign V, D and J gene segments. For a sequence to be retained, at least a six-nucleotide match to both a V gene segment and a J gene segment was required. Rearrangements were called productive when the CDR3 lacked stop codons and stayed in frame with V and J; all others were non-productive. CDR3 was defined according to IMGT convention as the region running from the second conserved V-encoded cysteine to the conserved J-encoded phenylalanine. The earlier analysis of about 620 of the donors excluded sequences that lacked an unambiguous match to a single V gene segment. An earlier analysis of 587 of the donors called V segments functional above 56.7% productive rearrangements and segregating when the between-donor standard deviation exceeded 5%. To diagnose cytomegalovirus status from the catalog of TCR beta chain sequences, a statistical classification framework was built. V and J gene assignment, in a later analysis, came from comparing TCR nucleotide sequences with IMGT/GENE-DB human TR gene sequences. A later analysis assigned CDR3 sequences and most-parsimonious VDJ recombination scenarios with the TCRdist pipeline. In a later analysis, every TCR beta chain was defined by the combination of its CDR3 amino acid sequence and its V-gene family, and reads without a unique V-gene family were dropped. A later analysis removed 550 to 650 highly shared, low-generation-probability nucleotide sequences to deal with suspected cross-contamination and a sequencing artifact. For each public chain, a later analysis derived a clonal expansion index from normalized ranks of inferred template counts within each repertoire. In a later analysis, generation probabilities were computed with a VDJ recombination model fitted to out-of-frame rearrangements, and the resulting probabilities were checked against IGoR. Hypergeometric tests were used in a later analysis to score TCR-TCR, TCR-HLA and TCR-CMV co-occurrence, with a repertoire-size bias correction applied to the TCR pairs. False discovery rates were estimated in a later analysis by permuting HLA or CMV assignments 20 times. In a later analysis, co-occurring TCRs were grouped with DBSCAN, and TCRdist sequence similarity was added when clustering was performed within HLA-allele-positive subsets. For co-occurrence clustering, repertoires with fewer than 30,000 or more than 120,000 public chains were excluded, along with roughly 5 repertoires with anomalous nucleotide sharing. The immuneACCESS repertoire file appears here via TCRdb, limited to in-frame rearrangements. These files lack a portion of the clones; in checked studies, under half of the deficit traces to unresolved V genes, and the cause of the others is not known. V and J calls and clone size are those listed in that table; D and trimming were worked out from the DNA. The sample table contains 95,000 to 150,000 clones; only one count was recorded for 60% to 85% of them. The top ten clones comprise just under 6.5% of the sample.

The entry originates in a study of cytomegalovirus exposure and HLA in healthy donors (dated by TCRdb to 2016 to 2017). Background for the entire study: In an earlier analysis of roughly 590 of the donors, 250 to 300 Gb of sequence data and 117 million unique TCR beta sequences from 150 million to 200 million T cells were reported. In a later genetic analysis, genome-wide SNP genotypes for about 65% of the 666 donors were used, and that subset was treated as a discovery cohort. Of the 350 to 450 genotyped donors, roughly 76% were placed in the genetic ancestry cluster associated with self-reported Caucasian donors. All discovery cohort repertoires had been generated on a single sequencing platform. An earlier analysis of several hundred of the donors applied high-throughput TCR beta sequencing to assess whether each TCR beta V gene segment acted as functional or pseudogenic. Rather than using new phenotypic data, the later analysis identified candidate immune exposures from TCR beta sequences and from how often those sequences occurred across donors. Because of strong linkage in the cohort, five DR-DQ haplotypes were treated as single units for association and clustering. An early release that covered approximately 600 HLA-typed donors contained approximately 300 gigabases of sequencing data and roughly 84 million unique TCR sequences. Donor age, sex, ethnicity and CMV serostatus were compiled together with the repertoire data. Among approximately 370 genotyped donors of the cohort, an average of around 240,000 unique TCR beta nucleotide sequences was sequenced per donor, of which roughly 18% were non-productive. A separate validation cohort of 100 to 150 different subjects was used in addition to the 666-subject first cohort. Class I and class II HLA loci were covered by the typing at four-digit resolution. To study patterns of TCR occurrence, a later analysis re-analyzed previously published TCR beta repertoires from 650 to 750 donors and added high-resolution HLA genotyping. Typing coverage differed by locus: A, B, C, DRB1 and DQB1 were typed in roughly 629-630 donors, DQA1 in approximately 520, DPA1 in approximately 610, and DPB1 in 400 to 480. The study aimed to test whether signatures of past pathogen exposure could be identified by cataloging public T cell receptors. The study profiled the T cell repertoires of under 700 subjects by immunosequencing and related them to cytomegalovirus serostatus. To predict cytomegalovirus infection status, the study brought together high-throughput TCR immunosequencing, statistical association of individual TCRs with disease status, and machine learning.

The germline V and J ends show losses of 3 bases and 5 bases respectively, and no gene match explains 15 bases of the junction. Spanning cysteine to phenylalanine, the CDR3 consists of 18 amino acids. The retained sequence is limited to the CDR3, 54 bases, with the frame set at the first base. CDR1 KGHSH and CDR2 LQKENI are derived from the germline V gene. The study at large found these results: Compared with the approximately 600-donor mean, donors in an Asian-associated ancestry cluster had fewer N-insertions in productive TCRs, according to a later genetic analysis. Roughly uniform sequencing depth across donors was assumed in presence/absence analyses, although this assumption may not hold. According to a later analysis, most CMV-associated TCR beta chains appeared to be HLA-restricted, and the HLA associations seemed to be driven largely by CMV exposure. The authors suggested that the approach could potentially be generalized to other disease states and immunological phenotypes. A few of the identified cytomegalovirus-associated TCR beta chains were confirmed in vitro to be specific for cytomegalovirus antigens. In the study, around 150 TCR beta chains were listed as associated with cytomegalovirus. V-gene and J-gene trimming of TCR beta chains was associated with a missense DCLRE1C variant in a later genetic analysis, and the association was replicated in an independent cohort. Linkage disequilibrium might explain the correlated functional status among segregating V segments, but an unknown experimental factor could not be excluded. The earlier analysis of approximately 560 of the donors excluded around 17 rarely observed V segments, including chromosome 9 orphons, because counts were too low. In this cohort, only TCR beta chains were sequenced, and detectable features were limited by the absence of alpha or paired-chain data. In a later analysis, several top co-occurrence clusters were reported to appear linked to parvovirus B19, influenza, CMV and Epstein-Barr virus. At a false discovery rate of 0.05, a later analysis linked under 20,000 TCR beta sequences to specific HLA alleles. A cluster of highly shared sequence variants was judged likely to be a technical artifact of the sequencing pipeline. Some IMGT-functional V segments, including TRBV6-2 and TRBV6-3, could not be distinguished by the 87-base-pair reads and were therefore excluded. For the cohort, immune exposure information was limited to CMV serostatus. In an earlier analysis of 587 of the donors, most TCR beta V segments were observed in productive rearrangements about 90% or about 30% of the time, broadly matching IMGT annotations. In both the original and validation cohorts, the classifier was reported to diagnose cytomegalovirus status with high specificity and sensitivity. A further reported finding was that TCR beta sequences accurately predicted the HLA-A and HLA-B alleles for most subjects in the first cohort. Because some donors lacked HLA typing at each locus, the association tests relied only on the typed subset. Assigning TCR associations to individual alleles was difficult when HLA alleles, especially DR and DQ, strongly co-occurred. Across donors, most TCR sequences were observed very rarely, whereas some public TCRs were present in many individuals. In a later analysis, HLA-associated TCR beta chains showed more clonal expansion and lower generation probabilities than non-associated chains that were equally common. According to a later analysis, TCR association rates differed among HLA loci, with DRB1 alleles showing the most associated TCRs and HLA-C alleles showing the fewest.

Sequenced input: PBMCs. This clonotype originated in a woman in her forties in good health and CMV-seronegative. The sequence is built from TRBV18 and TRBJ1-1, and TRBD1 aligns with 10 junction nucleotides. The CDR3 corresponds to CASSPRTVSGQGGTEAFF. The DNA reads TGTGCCAGCTCACCGAGAACAGTCTCAGGACAGGGGGGAACTGAAGCTTTCTTT.